One and the same sample provided the 27 T cell receptor beta chains below, sequenced in a study of vaccination effects on CD4 cells after COVID-19. Clones were read by immunoSEQ multiplex PCR, and TCRdb kept only the in-frame ones, dropping some. In the table there are about 64,000 clones, 60% to 80% of which are singletons. Peptide-pool stimulation followed by sequencing identified expanded antigen-specific CD4+ clonotypes in the ViraFEST assay. Once cultured for 10 to 11 days, the cells underwent separation to obtain CD4+ T cells. Participants each got two BNT162b2 or mRNA-1273 vaccine doses. No antigens are known for them. The sequenced sample was CD4+ T cells from PBMCs cultured with HCoV-OC43 spike peptides, obtained after COVID-19 vaccination. The subset is: HCoV-OC43 spike overlapping peptide pool stimulation. The source is a human donor who received a COVID-19 vaccine.

A few counts support this clone. The rearrangement joins TRBV19 to TRBJ2-1; 7 bases are shared with TRBD2. The CDR3 is 17 residues long. Unmatched junction bases numbered 9, after V lost 3 bases and J lost 1 base. CDR1 is LNHDA, CDR2 SQIVND, per germline (reference sequence). The CDR3 sequence is CASSIYTEAGSYNEQFF. The CDR3 bases are TGTGCCAGTAGTATCTACACAGAAGCGGGATCCTACAATGAGCAGTTCTTC.

This chain's CDR3 is CASSRASGGSYWTQYF. CDR3 bases: TGTGCCAGCAGCCGTGCTAGCGGGGGGAGCTATTGGACCCAGTACTTC. The chain couples TRBV7-2 to TRBJ2-5; 11 bases agree with TRBD2. The ends lost 5 bases at V and 7 bases at J; junction bases unmatched: 12. CDR1 and CDR2 from the germline V gene are SGHTA and FQGNSA. The CDR3 totals 16 residues. Full variable domain (missing parts from reference TRBV7-2 and TRBJ2-5): GAGVSQSPSNKVTEKGKDVELRCDPISGHTALYWYRQSLGQGLEFLIYFQGNSAPDKSGLPSDRFSAERTGGSVSTLTIQRTQQEDSAVYLCASSRASGGSYWTQYFGPGTRLLVL.

V and J are TRBV19 and TRBJ1-1; 9 bases are a match to TRBD1. The length of the CDR3 is 17 residues. The J segment lost 0 bases and the V segment lost 6 bases, leaving 11 bases of the junction unmatched. CDR1 LNHDA and CDR2 SQIVND come from the germline V gene (reference sequence). The CDR3 nucleotides read TGTGCCAGTAGGATGGTCCCGGGACAGGGTCTGAACACTGAAGCTTTCTTT. Translating it yields CASRMVPGQGLNTEAFF.

The chain has TRBV29-1 and TRBJ1-4; D possibly corresponds to TRBD1 (5 bases). This CDR3 has 12 residues. Germline-derived CDR1 and CDR2 are SQVTM and ANQGSEA. Between the trimmed V and J ends, which lost 3 bases and 8 bases, there was a span of 10 bases. The DNA for the CDR3 is TGCAGCGTTGAGTCAGGGAACGAAAAACTGTTTTTT. Its translation: CSVESGNEKLFF.

This chain uses TRBV18 with TRBJ1-6; tentative D call: TRBD1 (5 bases). V dropped 3 bases and J dropped 5 bases, with 11 bases sitting between them. Germline-derived CDR1 and CDR2 are KGHSH and LQKENI. The CDR3 contains 15 residues. The CDR3 region has the DNA TGTGCCAGCTCACCCCGACAGAGCGATAATTCACCCCTCCACTTT. Its protein is CASSPRQSDNSPLHF.

The V and J genes are TRBV11-2 and TRBJ2-6; 12 nucleotides line up with TRBD1. Germline CDR1 and CDR2: SGHAT and FQNNGV. The CDR3 is 18 amino acids. V lost 5 bases, J lost 1 base, and 6 bases stayed unmatched. The CDR3 DNA is TGTGCCAGCAGCCGGGACAGGGGGCGAGGTTCTGGGGCCAACGTCCTGACTTTC. This sequence encodes CASSRDRGRGSGANVLTF.

The rearrangement joins TRBV29-1 to TRBJ1-2; weak D call: TRBD1 (5 bases). Germline-derived CDR1 and CDR2 are SQVTM and ANQGSEA. Trimming took 1 base from V and 4 from J, leaving 10 bases between them. CDR3 length: 13 amino acids. CDR3 in amino acids: CSVEGTPTYGYTF. The CDR3, as DNA: TGCAGCGTTGAAGGGACACCTACCTATGGCTACACCTTC.

The sample holds a few counts of this clone. The chain couples TRBV5-4 to TRBJ1-2; D might be TRBD1 (6 bases). This CDR3 is 15 amino acids long. V dropped 4 bases and J dropped 2 bases, with 15 bases sitting between them. Germline V lookup: CDR1 SGHNT, CDR2 YYREEE (reference sequence). Here the CDR3 reads CASSARGILNYGYTF. In DNA, the CDR3 is TGTGCCAGCAGCGCAAGGGGGATCCTGAACTATGGCTACACCTTC. The full variable domain, with the rest looked up from reference TRBV5-4 and TRBJ1-2, is ETGVTQSPTHLIKTRGQQVTLRCSSQSGHNTVSWYQQALGQGPQFIFQYYREEENGRGNFPPRFSGLQFPNYSSELNVNALELDDSALYLCASSARGILNYGYTFGSGTRLTVV.

The rearrangement uses TRBV2 and TRBJ1-5; D is perhaps TRBD1 (5 bases). CDR3 size: 15 residues. Germline V gene data show CDR1 as SNHLY and CDR2 as FYNNEI. Trimming removed 1 base from V and 4 bases from J, with 11 bases in between. The CDR3 bases are TGTGCCAGCAGTGAAGGTAGACAGCTAAATCAGCCCCAGCATTTT. This codes for CASSEGRQLNQPQHF.

The chain couples TRBV30 to TRBJ1-2, with D unclear. The CDR3 is 13 residues long. The V gene's germline CDR1 is GTSNPN and CDR2 SVGIG (reference sequence). Trimming took off 3 bases at V and 6 bases at J, with 14 bases between the two ends. As DNA, the CDR3 is TGTGCCTGGAGCCTAGGCACGTCCGATGGCTACACCTTC. This codes for CAWSLGTSDGYTF.

This chain links TRBV7-9 with TRBJ1-2; a weak D match, TRBD1 (6 bases). V lost 0 bases to trimming and J lost 2 bases, with 10 bases between them. CDR3 size: 15 residues. Germline assignment: CDR1 SEHNR and CDR2 FQNEAQ (reference sequence). The CDR3 spells CASSLATGSNYGYTF. CDR3 nucleotides: TGTGCCAGCAGCTTAGCCACAGGGTCGAACTATGGCTACACCTTC.

The V call is TRBV28, the J call TRBJ1-4; D is undetermined. Germline V CDR1 and CDR2: MDHEN, SYDVKM. This CDR3 has 12 amino acids. V dropped 9 bases and J dropped 7 bases, with 12 bases sitting between them. In DNA, the CDR3 is TGTGCCAGTTTTGGAGGGAGTGAAAAACTGTTTTTT. Its protein product is CASFGGSEKLFF.

This clone has a handful of counts. The CDR3 nucleotides read TGTGCCAGCAGTCGACAGGCGGTCTCACCCCTCCACTTT. It translates to CASSRQAVSPLHF. V gene TRBV6-5 combines with J gene TRBJ1-6, with a weak D call TRBD1 (6 bases). Germline CDR1 and CDR2: MNHEY and SVGAGI. V was pared by 5 bases and J by 10 bases, with 12 bases between. The CDR3 contains 13 residues.

This clone was seen a single time. The rearrangement links TRBV7-2 to TRBJ1-5; TRBD1 matches at 9 bases. Germline V CDR1 and CDR2: SGHTA, FQGNSA. This CDR3 is built from 16 residues. J lost 4 bases, V lost 5 bases, and 9 bases had no gene match. The CDR3 region is CASSRTGQGLNQPQHF. The DNA of the CDR3 is TGTGCCAGCAGCAGAACGGGACAGGGCCTAAATCAGCCCCAGCATTTT.

J is TRBJ2-2 and V is TRBV5-1; 7 bases agree with TRBD1. With 4 bases clipped from V and 3 bases from J, the junction kept 9 bases outside the gene matches. This CDR3 spans 16 amino acids. Germline V gene sequence: CDR1 SGHRS, CDR2 YFSETQ. The CDR3 is CASSLAGTEYTGELFF. In DNA form, the CDR3 reads TGCGCCAGCAGCCTCGCCGGGACAGAGTACACCGGGGAGCTGTTTTTT.

The chain employs TRBV5-8 and TRBJ2-1; TRBD2 agrees at 13 bases. CDR3 length: 20 residues. From germline, CDR1 is SGHTS and CDR2 YDEGEE. J lost 8 bases, V lost 0 bases, and 17 bases had no gene match. In nucleotides, the CDR3 is TGTGCCAGCAGCTTGGATATGAGACTAGCGGGGGGAGCACCGGGGGATGAGCAGTTCTTC. Encoded protein: CASSLDMRLAGGAPGDEQFF.

This clone was counted a few times. The J gene is TRBJ1-1, the V gene TRBV16; TRBD1 is a possible D gene (5 bases). This CDR3 has 13 residues. From germline, CDR1 is KGHSY and CDR2 FQNENV. The ends were cut back, 7 bases at V and 4 bases at J, with 13 bases in the middle. CDR3 in DNA: TGTGCCAGCAACCGGGACGGTGGCACTGAAGCTTTCTTT. The encoded protein is CASNRDGGTEAFF. Full variable domain (outside the CDR3, taken from reference TRBV16 and TRBJ1-1): GEEVAQTPKHLVRGEGQKAKLYCAPIKGHSYVFWYQQVLKNEFKFLISFQNENVFDETGMPKERFSAKCLPNSPCSLEIQATKLEDSAVYFCASNRDGGTEAFFGQGTRLTVV.

The chain is built from TRBV24-1 and TRBJ2-1, with 10 nucleotides matching TRBD2. V lost 4 bases, J lost 2 bases, and 4 bases stayed unmatched. This CDR3 is built from 16 residues. Per the germline V gene, CDR1 is KGHDR and CDR2 is SFDVKD. The CDR3 region has the DNA TGTGCCACCAGTGAACATAGCGGGGGGCCCTACAATGAGCAGTTCTTC. Its protein is CATSEHSGGPYNEQFF.

This clone was detected only once. Other nucleotide sequences from this sample produce the same CDR3. In DNA, the CDR3 is TGTGCCAGCAGTTACTCGACAGGGGTAAATCAGCCCCAGCATTTT. It yields the protein CASSYSTGVNQPQHF. This chain connects TRBV6-5 to TRBJ1-5; 8 positions agree with TRBD1. The CDR3 length is 15 residues. CDR1 is MNHEY and CDR2 is SVGAGI in the germline V gene. V lost 0 bases, J lost 4 bases, and 2 bases stayed unmatched.

The chain is built from TRBV12-5 and TRBJ2-3, with 7 bases that match TRBD2. With 3 bases clipped from V and 5 bases from J, the junction kept 11 bases outside the gene matches. CDR3 length: 16 amino acids. The germline V gene encodes CDR1 LGHNT and CDR2 FRNRAP. The CDR3 nucleotides read TGTGCTAGTGGTTTTCATGATGGCGGGGGAGTAGATACGCAGTATTTT. Its translation is CASGFHDGGGVDTQYF.

This chain uses TRBV4-3 with TRBJ2-5; D may correspond to TRBD1 or TRBD2 (7 bases each). Germline V gene data show CDR1 as LGHNA and CDR2 as YSLEER. V lost 1 base, J lost 5 bases, and 11 bases lay in between. The CDR3 has 14 amino acids. The CDR3 bases are TGCGCCAGCAGCCAAGGACAGGGAGGGGAGACCCAGTACTTC. Amino acid sequence: CASSQGQGGETQYF.

The chain is built from TRBV27 and TRBJ2-3, with D unclear. CDR3 length: 13 residues. With 2 bases removed from V and 2 bases from J, the gap between germline ends came to 5 bases. CDR1 is MNHEY, CDR2 SMNVEV, per germline (reference sequence). The CDR3, as DNA: TGTGCCAGCAGTTTAGGGATCACAGATACGCAGTATTTT. Amino acids: CASSLGITDTQYF.

The chain joins TRBV10-2 to TRBJ2-1; 8 nucleotides line up with TRBD1. Germline CDR1 WSHSY, CDR2 SAAADI. V gave up 3 bases and J gave up 4 bases; unmatched junction bases: 8. This CDR3 is 16 amino acids long. For the CDR3, the DNA is TGCGCCAGCAGTGATCTTGGACAGGGCGTTTACAATGAGCAGTTCTTC. Its protein is CASSDLGQGVYNEQFF.

The chain couples TRBV5-1 to TRBJ1-1; D remains ambiguous. CDR3 length equals 15 residues. Germline values: CDR1 SGHRS, CDR2 YFSETQ. The V and J ends lost 2 bases and 1 base respectively, with 12 bases between them. CDR3 amino acids: CASSFQGGSNTEAFF. The CDR3 DNA follows: TGCGCCAGCAGCTTTCAAGGTGGGTCGAACACTGAAGCTTTCTTT.

The V gene is TRBV19, the J gene TRBJ1-1; the match to TRBD1 covers 10 bases. Germline V gives CDR1 LNHDA, CDR2 SQIVND (reference sequence). The J segment lost 8 bases and the V segment lost 7 bases, leaving 7 bases of the junction unmatched. The CDR3 covers 13 residues. The CDR3 here is CASKDRGGEEAFF. The CDR3 coding sequence is TGTGCCAGTAAGGACAGGGGGGGAGAGGAAGCTTTCTTT.

The gene calls are TRBV6-2 or TRBV6-3 and TRBJ2-1; possible D gene TRBD2, 6 bases. This CDR3 has 14 residues. Trimming took off 4 bases at V and 6 bases at J, with 13 bases between the two ends. Per germline, CDR1 MNHEY and CDR2 SVGEGT. CDR3 sequence reads: CASSFGGVGNEQFF. As DNA, the CDR3 is TGTGCCAGCAGTTTCGGAGGGGTAGGCAATGAGCAGTTCTTC.

This clone was found once. The gene calls are TRBV5-4 and TRBJ2-3, with D tentatively TRBD2 (5 bases). Between the trimmed V and J ends, which lost 4 bases and 0 bases, there was a span of 15 bases. There are 16 residues in the CDR3. Germline V CDR1 and CDR2: SGHNT, YYREEE (reference sequence). The CDR3 here is CASSPPGSGSTDTQYF. CDR3 DNA: TGTGCCAGCAGCCCGCCGGGGTCGGGCAGCACAGATACGCAGTATTTT.